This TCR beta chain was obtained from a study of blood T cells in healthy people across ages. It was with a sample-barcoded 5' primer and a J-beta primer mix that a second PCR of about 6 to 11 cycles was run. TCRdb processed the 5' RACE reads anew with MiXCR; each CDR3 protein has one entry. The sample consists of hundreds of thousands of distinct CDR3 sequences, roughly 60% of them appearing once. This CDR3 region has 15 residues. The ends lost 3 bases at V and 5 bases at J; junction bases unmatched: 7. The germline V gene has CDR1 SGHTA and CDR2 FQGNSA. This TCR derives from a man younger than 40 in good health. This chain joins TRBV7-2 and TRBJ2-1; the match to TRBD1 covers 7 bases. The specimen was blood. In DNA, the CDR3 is TGTGCCAGCAGCTTGGGGACAGCGATAAACAATGAGCAGTTCTTC. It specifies CASSLGTAINNEQFF.